The present TCR beta chain was sequenced within a study of blood T cell repertoires in COVID-19. This CDR3 contains 14 residues. Trimming took 4 bases from V and 0 from J; bases not matched to a gene: 2. Germline V CDR1 and CDR2: MNHNY, SVGAGI (reference sequence). The data were produced by immunoSEQ multiplex PCR, yet TCRdb's version contains in-frame clones alone and is incomplete. This sample has approximately 350,000 clones, with 85% to 90% found just once. Source material: peripheral blood. The chain is built from TRBV6-6 and TRBJ1-2, with 7 positions matching TRBD1. The receptor was derived from a woman aged 45-65 years with COVID-19, enrolled during active disease. CDR3 in amino acids: CASSFGTANYGYTF. CDR3 in DNA: TGTGCCAGCAGTTTCGGGACAGCTAACTATGGCTACACCTTC.